This is a list of T cell receptor beta chains from one sample in a study of response to subunit inactivated influenza vaccine. TCRdb re-analysed the RT-PCR reads in MiXCR, keeping a single row per CDR3 protein. Among about 780,000 distinct CDR3 sequences listed, less than 20% were seen once. Material: PBMCs from blood, obtained around 5 days after vaccination. The receptors were gathered from a man aged 45-65 years who received an inactivated influenza vaccine. Both conserved end residues are part of each CDR3. D genes are given only for firm matches. Size values are once, few and many counts, or a class for expanded clones, and some rows have none.

v_call: TRBV10-3; clone_size: NA; j_call: TRBJ1-1; d_call: NA; cdr3_nt: TGTGCCATCACAAGATACGAGGGGAACACTGAAGCTTTCTTT; cdr3_aa: CAITRYEGNTEAFF
v_call: TRBV29-1; clone_size: many; j_call: TRBJ2-1; d_call: TRBD1; cdr3_nt: TGCAGCGTTGGGGGCAGGGGACAGTACAATGAGCAGTTCTTC; cdr3_aa: CSVGGRGQYNEQFF
v_call: TRBV6-2/TRBV6-3; clone_size: NA; j_call: TRBJ2-7; d_call: TRBD2; cdr3_nt: TGTGCCAGCAGCACACTAGCGGGAGGGCCACACTTC; cdr3_aa: CASSTLAGGPHF
v_call: TRBV20-1; clone_size: many; j_call: TRBJ2-1; d_call: NA; cdr3_nt: TGCAGCCCCCAGAGGAATAGGGGACGAGAATACAATGAGCAGTTCTTC; cdr3_aa: CSPQRNRGREYNEQFF
v_call: TRBV5-5; clone_size: few; j_call: TRBJ1-3; d_call: TRBD1; cdr3_nt: TGTGCCAGCAGCGAGGACAGGGTCACTGGAAACACCATATATTTT; cdr3_aa: CASSEDRVTGNTIYF
v_call: TRBV12-3/TRBV12-4; clone_size: many; j_call: TRBJ2-5; d_call: NA; cdr3_nt: TGTGCCAGCAGTTACGGAGAGACCCAGTACTTC; cdr3_aa: CASSYGETQYF
v_call: TRBV18; clone_size: NA; j_call: TRBJ2-7; d_call: TRBD2; cdr3_nt: TGTGCCAGCAAATTGGCCAGCGGGAACTACGAGCAGTACTTC; cdr3_aa: CASKLASGNYEQYF
v_call: TRBV6-6; clone_size: NA; j_call: TRBJ2-7; d_call: TRBD1; cdr3_nt: TGTGCCAGCAGGGGGACAGCCCCCCTGGGGCAGTACTTC; cdr3_aa: CASRGTAPLGQYF
v_call: TRBV6-2/TRBV6-3; clone_size: NA; j_call: TRBJ2-1; d_call: TRBD2; cdr3_nt: TGTGCCAGCAGTTCCCCGGAACTAGCGGGGGACAATGAGCAGTTCTTC; cdr3_aa: CASSSPELAGDNEQFF
v_call: TRBV25-1; clone_size: few; j_call: TRBJ1-2; d_call: NA; cdr3_nt: TGTGCCAGCAGTGAGGACAGCCTCTATGGCTACACCTTC; cdr3_aa: CASSEDSLYGYTF
v_call: TRBV6-2/TRBV6-3; clone_size: few; j_call: TRBJ1-5; d_call: NA; cdr3_nt: TGTGCCAGCTGGGGGTTCAGCAATCAGCCCCAGCATTTT; cdr3_aa: CASWGFSNQPQHF
v_call: TRBV7-2; clone_size: NA; j_call: TRBJ2-3; d_call: NA; cdr3_nt: TGTGCCAGCAGCTTAGCTCGAGACACCTATCAGCAGTATTTT; cdr3_aa: CASSLARDTYQQYF
v_call: TRBV20-1; clone_size: NA; j_call: TRBJ2-7; d_call: TRBD2; cdr3_nt: TGCAGTGCTAGTGGGGAGCTAGCGGGGTCCTACGAGCAGTACTTC; cdr3_aa: CSASGELAGSYEQYF
v_call: TRBV7-9; clone_size: NA; j_call: TRBJ2-1; d_call: TRBD1; cdr3_nt: TGTGCCAGCAGTCGGCCTGGGACAGGGGATGGGTTCTTC; cdr3_aa: CASSRPGTGDGFF
v_call: TRBV11-2; clone_size: NA; j_call: TRBJ2-6; d_call: TRBD1; cdr3_nt: TGTGCCAGCACCCGGGACAGCTACTTCGCTGGGGCCAACGTCCTGACTTTC; cdr3_aa: CASTRDSYFAGANVLTF
v_call: TRBV27; clone_size: NA; j_call: TRBJ2-5; d_call: NA; cdr3_nt: TGTGCCAGCAGCCCCTCCCAGAATGATGGCCATGAGACCCAGTACTTC; cdr3_aa: CASSPSQNDGHETQYF
v_call: TRBV6-2/TRBV6-3; clone_size: many; j_call: TRBJ1-1; d_call: NA; cdr3_nt: TGTGCCAGCAGCAGGACAAGGAACACTGAAGCTTTCTTT; cdr3_aa: CASSRTRNTEAFF
v_call: TRBV12-3/TRBV12-4; clone_size: NA; j_call: TRBJ1-5; d_call: TRBD1; cdr3_nt: TGTGCCAGCAGTTCCTCGACAGGGGGCAGCAATCAGCCCCAGCATTTT; cdr3_aa: CASSSSTGGSNQPQHF
v_call: TRBV7-2; clone_size: few; j_call: TRBJ2-5; d_call: NA; cdr3_nt: TGTGCCAGCAGCGATCGACAAGAGGGGACCCAGTACTTC; cdr3_aa: CASSDRQEGTQYF
v_call: TRBV29-1; clone_size: NA; j_call: TRBJ2-1; d_call: TRBD2; cdr3_nt: TGCAGCGTTGAGACCGGGACTAGCGTGCGGCCTGAGCAGTTCTTC; cdr3_aa: CSVETGTSVRPEQFF
v_call: TRBV18; clone_size: many; j_call: TRBJ1-2; d_call: NA; cdr3_nt: TGTGCCAGCTCACCAGCGGGGAGAGCCGGCTACACCTTC; cdr3_aa: CASSPAGRAGYTF
v_call: TRBV27; clone_size: NA; j_call: TRBJ1-1; d_call: NA; cdr3_nt: TGTGCCAGCAGTTTACTGCAGGTGGCCGCGTACACTGAAGCTTTCTTT; cdr3_aa: CASSLLQVAAYTEAFF
v_call: TRBV21-1; clone_size: NA; j_call: TRBJ2-7; d_call: NA; cdr3_nt: TGTGCCAGCAGCGCGGCGGGCAGCCCCTACGAGCAGTACTTC; cdr3_aa: CASSAAGSPYEQYF
v_call: TRBV10-2; clone_size: few; j_call: TRBJ1-4; d_call: NA; cdr3_nt: TGCGCCAGCAGTGCGCGACCTAGGGAAAAACTGTTTTTT; cdr3_aa: CASSARPREKLFF
v_call: TRBV20-1; clone_size: NA; j_call: TRBJ2-1; d_call: NA; cdr3_nt: TGCAGTGCTAGTGGTTTTGCAGACAATGAGCAGTTCTTC; cdr3_aa: CSASGFADNEQFF
v_call: TRBV5-1; clone_size: NA; j_call: TRBJ2-5; d_call: TRBD2; cdr3_nt: TGCGCCAGCAGCTTGGCCGTTAGCGGGGGAGCAGAGACCCAGTACTTC; cdr3_aa: CASSLAVSGGAETQYF
v_call: TRBV5-1; clone_size: few; j_call: TRBJ2-3; d_call: NA; cdr3_nt: TGCGCCAGCAGCTTGGGACAGCAAAGCACAGATACGCAGTATTTT; cdr3_aa: CASSLGQQSTDTQYF
v_call: TRBV5-1; clone_size: NA; j_call: TRBJ2-5; d_call: NA; cdr3_nt: TGCGCCAGCAGTCCAATCGACGGGTCCTGGGAGACCCAGTACTTC; cdr3_aa: CASSPIDGSWETQYF
v_call: TRBV10-2; clone_size: NA; j_call: TRBJ2-3; d_call: NA; cdr3_nt: TGCGCCAGCAGTGAGTTGCGGTGGGCAGATACGCAGTATTTT; cdr3_aa: CASSELRWADTQYF
v_call: TRBV25-1; clone_size: NA; j_call: TRBJ1-5; d_call: NA; cdr3_nt: TGTGCCAGCAGTGATGCTGTGGAGGGGAATCAGCCCCAGCATTTT; cdr3_aa: CASSDAVEGNQPQHF
v_call: TRBV4-2; clone_size: many; j_call: TRBJ2-5; d_call: NA; cdr3_nt: TGTGCCAGCAGCCAAGGAAACGAGGAGACCCAGTACTTC; cdr3_aa: CASSQGNEETQYF
v_call: TRBV7-2; clone_size: NA; j_call: TRBJ2-7; d_call: TRBD2; cdr3_nt: TGTGCCAGCACCACGGGACTAGCTGGCGAGCAGTACTTC; cdr3_aa: CASTTGLAGEQYF
v_call: TRBV7-9; clone_size: few; j_call: TRBJ2-7; d_call: NA; cdr3_nt: TGTGCCAGCAGCTTTTCAGGGGAGTACGAGCAGTACTTC; cdr3_aa: CASSFSGEYEQYF
v_call: TRBV12-3/TRBV12-4; clone_size: many; j_call: TRBJ2-5; d_call: TRBD2; cdr3_nt: TGTGCCAGCAGGTCAGGCGGGAGTGCCTTTGAGACCCAGTACTTC; cdr3_aa: CASRSGGSAFETQYF
v_call: TRBV5-1; clone_size: NA; j_call: TRBJ2-5; d_call: NA; cdr3_nt: TGCGCCAGCAGCTCGCGGGCCACTCAAGAGACCCAGTACTTC; cdr3_aa: CASSSRATQETQYF
v_call: TRBV12-3/TRBV12-4; clone_size: many; j_call: TRBJ2-7; d_call: TRBD1; cdr3_nt: TGTGCCAGCAGCCGAGGACAGGGCTACGAGCAGTACTTC; cdr3_aa: CASSRGQGYEQYF
v_call: TRBV12-3/TRBV12-4; clone_size: NA; j_call: TRBJ2-3; d_call: NA; cdr3_nt: TGTGCCAGCAGTTTAGCGGCGACTAGGATGGAGTATTTT; cdr3_aa: CASSLAATRMEYF
v_call: TRBV6-1; clone_size: NA; j_call: TRBJ1-1; d_call: NA; cdr3_nt: TGTGCCAGCAGCCGAAGGAGGTATGGGGAAGCTTTCTTT; cdr3_aa: CASSRRRYGEAFF
v_call: TRBV18; clone_size: NA; j_call: TRBJ1-1; d_call: NA; cdr3_nt: TGTGCCAGCTCACCTATGACAGTCGAAGCTTTCTTT; cdr3_aa: CASSPMTVEAFF
v_call: TRBV20-1; clone_size: many; j_call: TRBJ2-3; d_call: TRBD2; cdr3_nt: TGCAGTGCTGGACTAGCGGACAGCACAGATACGCAGTATTTT; cdr3_aa: CSAGLADSTDTQYF
v_call: TRBV5-1; clone_size: few; j_call: TRBJ2-5; d_call: NA; cdr3_nt: TGCGCCAGCAGCTTATCAGAACAAGAGACCCAGTACTTC; cdr3_aa: CASSLSEQETQYF
v_call: TRBV5-1; clone_size: many; j_call: TRBJ2-7; d_call: NA; cdr3_nt: TGCGCCAGCAGCTTGCGGGGCCAGGGGACCTACGAGCAGTACTTC; cdr3_aa: CASSLRGQGTYEQYF
v_call: TRBV10-3; clone_size: NA; j_call: TRBJ2-2; d_call: NA; cdr3_nt: TGTGCCATCAGTGAAGGGCAGGGGAGCACCGGGGAGCTGTTTTTT; cdr3_aa: CAISEGQGSTGELFF
v_call: TRBV20-1; clone_size: few; j_call: TRBJ2-7; d_call: NA; cdr3_nt: TGCAGTGCTAGACCCGGGAGTGGATACGAGCAGTACTTC; cdr3_aa: CSARPGSGYEQYF
v_call: TRBV7-9; clone_size: few; j_call: TRBJ2-1; d_call: NA; cdr3_nt: TGTGCCAGCAGCTTAGAATATGGGTCTGATGAGCAGTTCTTC; cdr3_aa: CASSLEYGSDEQFF
v_call: TRBV2; clone_size: NA; j_call: TRBJ1-5; d_call: TRBD1; cdr3_nt: TGTGCCAGCAGTAGGGACAGCCGCTCCAATCAGCCCCAGCATTTT; cdr3_aa: CASSRDSRSNQPQHF
v_call: TRBV29-1; clone_size: few; j_call: TRBJ2-5; d_call: TRBD2; cdr3_nt: TGCAGCGTTGGTGTTAGCGGGAGGGCCCGGGAGACCCAGTACTTC; cdr3_aa: CSVGVSGRARETQYF
v_call: TRBV12-3/TRBV12-4; clone_size: few; j_call: TRBJ2-5; d_call: NA; cdr3_nt: TGTGCCAGCAGTTTACCTAACTGGTACCAAGAGACCCAGTACTTC; cdr3_aa: CASSLPNWYQETQYF
v_call: TRBV4-3; clone_size: many; j_call: TRBJ2-1; d_call: NA; cdr3_nt: TGCGCCAGCAGCCGTATGTATTTTAGCGGACGGGCCGACAATGAGCAGTTCTTC; cdr3_aa: CASSRMYFSGRADNEQFF
v_call: TRBV5-6; clone_size: few; j_call: TRBJ1-1; d_call: NA; cdr3_nt: TGTGCCAGCACCTTAGGATGGACTGAAGCTTTCTTT; cdr3_aa: CASTLGWTEAFF
v_call: TRBV5-1; clone_size: NA; j_call: TRBJ1-2; d_call: NA; cdr3_nt: TGCGCCAGCAGCTACCTGGGACGGGGGGAAGGTACCTTC; cdr3_aa: CASSYLGRGEGTF